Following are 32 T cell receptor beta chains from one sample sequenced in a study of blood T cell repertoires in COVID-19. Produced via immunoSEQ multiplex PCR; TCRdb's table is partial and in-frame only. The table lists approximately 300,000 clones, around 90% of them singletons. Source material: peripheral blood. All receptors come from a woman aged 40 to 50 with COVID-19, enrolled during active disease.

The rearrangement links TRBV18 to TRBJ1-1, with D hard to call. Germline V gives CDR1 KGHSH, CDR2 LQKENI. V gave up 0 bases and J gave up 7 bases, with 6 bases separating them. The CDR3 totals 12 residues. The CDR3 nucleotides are TGTGCCAGCTCACCACCTTGGAGTGAAGCTTTCTTT. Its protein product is CASSPPWSEAFF.

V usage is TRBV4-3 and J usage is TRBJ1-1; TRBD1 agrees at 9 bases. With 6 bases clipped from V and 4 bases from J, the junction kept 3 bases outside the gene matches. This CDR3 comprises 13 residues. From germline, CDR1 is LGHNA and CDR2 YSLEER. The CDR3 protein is CASRPTGGTEAFF. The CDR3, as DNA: TGCGCCAGCAGACCGACAGGGGGCACTGAAGCTTTCTTT.

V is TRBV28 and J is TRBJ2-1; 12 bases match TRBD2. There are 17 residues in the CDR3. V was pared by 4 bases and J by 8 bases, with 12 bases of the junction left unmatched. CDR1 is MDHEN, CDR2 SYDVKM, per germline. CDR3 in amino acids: CASSSGIPSGGAYEQFF. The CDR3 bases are TGTGCCAGCAGTTCCGGGATTCCTAGCGGGGGGGCCTATGAGCAGTTCTTC.

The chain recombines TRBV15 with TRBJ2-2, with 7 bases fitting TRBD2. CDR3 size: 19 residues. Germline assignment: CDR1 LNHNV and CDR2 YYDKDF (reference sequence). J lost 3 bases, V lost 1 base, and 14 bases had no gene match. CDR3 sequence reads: CATSRAGRREIWYTGELFF. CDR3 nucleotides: TGTGCCACCAGCAGAGCGGGAAGGCGGGAGATCTGGTACACCGGGGAGCTGTTTTTT.

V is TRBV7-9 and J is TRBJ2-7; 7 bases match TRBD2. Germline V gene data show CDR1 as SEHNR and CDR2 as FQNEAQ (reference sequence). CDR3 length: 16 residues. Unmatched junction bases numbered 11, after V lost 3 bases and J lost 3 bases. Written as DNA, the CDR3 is TGTGCCAGCAGCTTGCCTGCGGGAGTCATGCTCTACGAGCAGTACTTC. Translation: CASSLPAGVMLYEQYF.

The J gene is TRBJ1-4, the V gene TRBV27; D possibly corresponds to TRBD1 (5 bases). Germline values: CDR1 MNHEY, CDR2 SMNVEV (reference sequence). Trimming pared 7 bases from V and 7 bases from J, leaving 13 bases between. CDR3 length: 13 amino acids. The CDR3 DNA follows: TGTGCCAGCACCCGAGCTAGGGGTGAAAAACTGTTTTTT. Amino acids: CASTRARGEKLFF.

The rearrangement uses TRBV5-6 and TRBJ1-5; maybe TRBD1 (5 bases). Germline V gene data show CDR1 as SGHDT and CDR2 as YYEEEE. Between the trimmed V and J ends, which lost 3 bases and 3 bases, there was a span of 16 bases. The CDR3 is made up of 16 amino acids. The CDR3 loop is CASSSGVVGYNQPQHF. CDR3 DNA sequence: TGTGCCAGCAGCTCGGGGGTTGTGGGGTACAATCAGCCCCAGCATTTT.

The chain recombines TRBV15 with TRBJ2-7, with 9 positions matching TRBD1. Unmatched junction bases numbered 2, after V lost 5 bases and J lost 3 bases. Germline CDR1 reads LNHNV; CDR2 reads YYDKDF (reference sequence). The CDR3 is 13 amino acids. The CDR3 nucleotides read TGTGCCACCAGCTTGGGACAGGGCTACGAGCAGTACTTC. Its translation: CATSLGQGYEQYF.

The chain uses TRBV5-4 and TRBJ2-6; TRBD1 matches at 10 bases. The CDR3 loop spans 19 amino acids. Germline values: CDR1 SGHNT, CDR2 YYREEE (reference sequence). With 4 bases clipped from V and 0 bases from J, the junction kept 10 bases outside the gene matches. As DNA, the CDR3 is TGTGCCAGCAGCCCCCACCGGACAGGGGGGAGCTCTGGGGCCAACGTCCTGACTTTC. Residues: CASSPHRTGGSSGANVLTF.

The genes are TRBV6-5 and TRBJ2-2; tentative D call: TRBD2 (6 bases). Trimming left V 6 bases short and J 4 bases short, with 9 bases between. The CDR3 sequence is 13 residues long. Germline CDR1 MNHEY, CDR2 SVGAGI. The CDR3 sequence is CASSLGGTGELFF. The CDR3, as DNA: TGTGCCAGCAGCCTGGGGGGCACCGGGGAGCTGTTTTTT.

The CDR3 region has the DNA TGTGCCACCAGTGATCCCTGGGCGGGCAGGAATAGCAATCAGCCCCAGCATTTT. Its translation: CATSDPWAGRNSNQPQHF. The chain couples TRBV24-1 to TRBJ1-5; D uncertain. There are 18 residues in the CDR3. V dropped 3 bases and J dropped 0 bases, with 17 bases sitting between them. Germline V CDR1 and CDR2: KGHDR, SFDVKD.

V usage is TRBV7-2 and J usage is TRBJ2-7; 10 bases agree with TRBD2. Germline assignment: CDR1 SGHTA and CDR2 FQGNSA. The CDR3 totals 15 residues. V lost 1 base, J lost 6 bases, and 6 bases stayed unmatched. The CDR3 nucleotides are TGTGCCAGCAGCTTAGAAGCGGGAGGGCTAGGCGAGCAGTACTTC. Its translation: CASSLEAGGLGEQYF.

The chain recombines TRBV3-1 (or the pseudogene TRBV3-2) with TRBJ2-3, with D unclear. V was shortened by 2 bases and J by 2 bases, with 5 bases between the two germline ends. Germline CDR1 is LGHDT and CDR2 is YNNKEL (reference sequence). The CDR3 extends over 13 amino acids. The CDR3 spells CASSQLNTDTQYF. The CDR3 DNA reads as TGTGCCAGCAGCCAACTTAACACAGATACGCAGTATTTT.

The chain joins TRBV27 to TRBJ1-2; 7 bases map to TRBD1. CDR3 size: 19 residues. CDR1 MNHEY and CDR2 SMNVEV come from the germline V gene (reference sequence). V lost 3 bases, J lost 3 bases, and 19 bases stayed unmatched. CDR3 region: CASSFLDPDRTGGYYGYTF. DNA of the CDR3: TGTGCCAGCAGTTTCCTCGATCCGGACAGGACAGGAGGGTACTATGGCTACACCTTC.

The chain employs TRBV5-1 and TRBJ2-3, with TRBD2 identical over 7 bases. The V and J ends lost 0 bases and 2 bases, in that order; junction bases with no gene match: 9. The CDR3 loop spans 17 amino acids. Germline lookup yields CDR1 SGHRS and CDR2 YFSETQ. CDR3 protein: CASSLVPSGSNTDTQYF. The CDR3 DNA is TGCGCCAGCAGCTTGGTCCCTAGCGGAAGCAACACAGATACGCAGTATTTT. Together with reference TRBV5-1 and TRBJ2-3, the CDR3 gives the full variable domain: KAGVTQTPRYLIKTRGQQVTLSCSPISGHRSVSWYQQTPGQGLQFLFEYFSETQRNKGNFPGRFSGRQFSNSRSEMNVSTLELGDSALYLCASSLVPSGSNTDTQYFGPGTRLTVL.

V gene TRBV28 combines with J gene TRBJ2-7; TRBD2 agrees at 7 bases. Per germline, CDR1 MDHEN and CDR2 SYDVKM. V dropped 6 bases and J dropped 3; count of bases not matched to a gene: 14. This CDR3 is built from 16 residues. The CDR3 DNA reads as TGTGCCAGCAGCAATCCGGGGGGACGTACGGTCTACGAGCAGTACTTC. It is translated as CASSNPGGRTVYEQYF.

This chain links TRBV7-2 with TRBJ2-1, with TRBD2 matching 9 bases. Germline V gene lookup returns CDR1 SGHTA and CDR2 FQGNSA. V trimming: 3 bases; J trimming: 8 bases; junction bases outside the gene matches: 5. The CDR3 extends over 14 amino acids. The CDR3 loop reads CASSFTSGWDEQFF. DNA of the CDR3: TGTGCCAGCAGCTTTACTAGCGGGTGGGATGAGCAGTTCTTC.

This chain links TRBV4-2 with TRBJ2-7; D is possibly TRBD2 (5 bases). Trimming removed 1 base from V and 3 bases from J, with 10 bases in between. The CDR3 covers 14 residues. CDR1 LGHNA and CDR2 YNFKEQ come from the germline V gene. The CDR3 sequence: CASSQAEAVYEQYF. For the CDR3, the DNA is TGTGCCAGCAGCCAAGCGGAGGCAGTCTACGAGCAGTACTTC.

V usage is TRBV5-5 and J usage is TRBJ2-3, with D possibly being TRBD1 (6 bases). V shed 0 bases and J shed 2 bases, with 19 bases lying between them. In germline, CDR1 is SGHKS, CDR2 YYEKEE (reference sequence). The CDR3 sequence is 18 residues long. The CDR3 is CASSLGQGLGSYTDTQYF. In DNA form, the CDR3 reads TGTGCCAGCAGCTTGGGCCAGGGGCTGGGGTCATACACAGATACGCAGTATTTT.

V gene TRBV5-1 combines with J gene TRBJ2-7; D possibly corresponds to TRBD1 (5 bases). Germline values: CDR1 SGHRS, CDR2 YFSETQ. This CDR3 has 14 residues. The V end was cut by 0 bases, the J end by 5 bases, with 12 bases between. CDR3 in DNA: TGCGCCAGCAGCTTGGGGGGCGTCGTGAACGAGCAGTACTTC. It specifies CASSLGGVVNEQYF.

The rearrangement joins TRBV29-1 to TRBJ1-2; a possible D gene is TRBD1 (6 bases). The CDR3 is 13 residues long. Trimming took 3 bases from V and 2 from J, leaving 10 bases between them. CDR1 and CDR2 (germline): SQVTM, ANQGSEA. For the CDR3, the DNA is TGCAGCGTTGATGCAGGGGTGAACTATGGCTACACCTTC. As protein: CSVDAGVNYGYTF.

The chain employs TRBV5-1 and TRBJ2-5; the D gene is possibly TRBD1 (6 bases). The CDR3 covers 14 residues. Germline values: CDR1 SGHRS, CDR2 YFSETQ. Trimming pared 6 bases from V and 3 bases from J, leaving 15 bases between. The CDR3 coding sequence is TGCGCCAGCACAGGGGTCCCTCCTAAAGAGACCCAGTACTTC. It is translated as CASTGVPPKETQYF.

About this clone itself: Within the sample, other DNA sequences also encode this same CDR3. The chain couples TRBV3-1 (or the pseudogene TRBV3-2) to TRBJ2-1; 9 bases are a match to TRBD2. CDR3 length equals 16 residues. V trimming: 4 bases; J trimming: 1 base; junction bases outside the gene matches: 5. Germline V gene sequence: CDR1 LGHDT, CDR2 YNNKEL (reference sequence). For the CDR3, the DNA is TGTGCCAGCAGCCTTAGCGGGAGTTTGTCCTACAATGAGCAGTTCTTC. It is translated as CASSLSGSLSYNEQFF.

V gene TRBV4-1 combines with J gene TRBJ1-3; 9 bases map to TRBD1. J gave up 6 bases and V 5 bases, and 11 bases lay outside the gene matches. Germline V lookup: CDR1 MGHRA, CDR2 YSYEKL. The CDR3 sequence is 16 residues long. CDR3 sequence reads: CASSTRTGVSENTIYF. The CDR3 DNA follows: TGCGCCAGCAGCACCCGGACAGGGGTGAGCGAAAACACCATATATTTT.

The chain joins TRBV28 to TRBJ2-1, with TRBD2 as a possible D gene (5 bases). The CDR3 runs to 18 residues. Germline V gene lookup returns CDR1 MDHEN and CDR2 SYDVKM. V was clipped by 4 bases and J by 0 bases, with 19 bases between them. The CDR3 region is CASSSHEGGVSSYNEQFF. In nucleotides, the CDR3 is TGTGCCAGCAGTTCCCACGAAGGAGGCGTAAGCTCCTACAATGAGCAGTTCTTC. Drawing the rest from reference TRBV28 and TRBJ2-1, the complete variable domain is DVKVTQSSRYLVKRTGEKVFLECVQDMDHENMFWYRQDPGLGLRLIYFSYDVKMKEKGDIPEGYSVSREKKERFSLILESASTNQTSMYLCASSSHEGGVSSYNEQFFGPGTRLTVL.

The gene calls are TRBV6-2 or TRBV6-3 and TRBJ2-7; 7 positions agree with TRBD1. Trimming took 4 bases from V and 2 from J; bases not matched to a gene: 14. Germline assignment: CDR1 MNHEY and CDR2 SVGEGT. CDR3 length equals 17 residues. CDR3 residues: CASSLPQRQGGTYEQYF. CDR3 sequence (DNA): TGTGCCAGCAGTTTACCCCAAAGACAGGGTGGGACCTACGAGCAGTACTTC.

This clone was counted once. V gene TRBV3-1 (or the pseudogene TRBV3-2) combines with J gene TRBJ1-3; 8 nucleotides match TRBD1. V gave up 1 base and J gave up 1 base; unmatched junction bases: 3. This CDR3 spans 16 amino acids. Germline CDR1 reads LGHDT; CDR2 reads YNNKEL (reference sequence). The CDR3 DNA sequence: TGTGCCAGCAGCCAAGCAGGGGGCGCGTCTGGAAACACCATATATTTT. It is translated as CASSQAGGASGNTIYF.

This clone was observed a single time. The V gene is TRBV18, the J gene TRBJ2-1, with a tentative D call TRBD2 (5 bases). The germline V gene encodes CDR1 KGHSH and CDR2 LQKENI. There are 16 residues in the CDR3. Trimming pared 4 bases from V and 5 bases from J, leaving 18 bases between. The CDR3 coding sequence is TGTGCCAGCTCACTGGTCGTGGGCGGGCGGGACAATGAGCAGTTCTTC. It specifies CASSLVVGGRDNEQFF. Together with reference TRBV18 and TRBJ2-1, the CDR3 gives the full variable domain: NAGVMQNPRHLVRRRGQEARLRCSPMKGHSHVYWYRQLPEEGLKFMVYLQKENIIDESGMPKERFSAEFPKEGPSILRIQQVVRGDSAAYFCASSLVVGGRDNEQFFGPGTRLTVL.

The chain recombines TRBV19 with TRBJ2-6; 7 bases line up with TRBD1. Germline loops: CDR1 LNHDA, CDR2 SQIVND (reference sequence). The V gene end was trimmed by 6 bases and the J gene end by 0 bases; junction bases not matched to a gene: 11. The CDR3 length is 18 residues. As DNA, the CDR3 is TGTGCCAGTAGCCCAGTGGACAGGCGGCTCTCTGGGGCCAACGTCCTGACTTTC. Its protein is CASSPVDRRLSGANVLTF.

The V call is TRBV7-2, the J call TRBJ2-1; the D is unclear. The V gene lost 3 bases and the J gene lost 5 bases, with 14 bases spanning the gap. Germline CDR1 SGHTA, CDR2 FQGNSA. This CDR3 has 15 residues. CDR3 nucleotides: TGTGCCAGCAGCTTGCGACAAGAAGTTAACAATGAGCAGTTCTTC. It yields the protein CASSLRQEVNNEQFF.

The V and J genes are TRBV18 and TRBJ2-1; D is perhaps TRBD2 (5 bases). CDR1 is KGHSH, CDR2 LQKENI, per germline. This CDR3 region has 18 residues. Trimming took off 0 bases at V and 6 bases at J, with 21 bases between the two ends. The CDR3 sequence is CASSPPVMTVRGINEQFF. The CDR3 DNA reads TGTGCCAGCTCACCACCGGTCATGACGGTCAGAGGGATCAATGAGCAGTTCTTC.

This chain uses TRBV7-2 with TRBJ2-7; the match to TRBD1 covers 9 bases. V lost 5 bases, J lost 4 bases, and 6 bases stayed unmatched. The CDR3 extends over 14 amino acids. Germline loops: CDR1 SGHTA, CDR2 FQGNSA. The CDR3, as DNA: TGTGCCAGCAGCGAGTACAGGGGGCCTTACGAGCAGTACTTC. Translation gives CASSEYRGPYEQYF. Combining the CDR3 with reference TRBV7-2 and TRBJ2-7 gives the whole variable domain GAGVSQSPSNKVTEKGKDVELRCDPISGHTALYWYRQSLGQGLEFLIYFQGNSAPDKSGLPSDRFSAERTGGSVSTLTIQRTQQEDSAVYLCASSEYRGPYEQYFGPGTRLTVT.